The TCR beta chain described here comes from a study of monozygotic twins with inflammatory bowel disease (dated by TCRdb to between 2019 and 2020). With regard to the full study: A total of roughly 28 monozygotic twin pairs were included in the full study, comprising nine German pairs (four IBD-concordant, five IBD-discordant) and 19 IBD-discordant Danish pairs. Within discordant pairs, disease-associated traits were sought mainly by comparing IBD patients with their genetically identical healthy co-twins. Each individual had, on average, about 151 000 unique TCRalpha sequences and 181 000 unique TCRbeta sequences available for analysis.

As to this clonotype: Its antigen specificity is not known.

The study at large found these results: Because patients received different immunosuppressive treatments, the repertoires may have picked up extra background noise and variability between individuals. No difference in repertoire similarity was observed between concordant and discordant twins, possibly owing to limited statistical power. Different T cell subtypes could not be distinguished in the analysis. Compared with healthy twins, IBD patients had fewer clonotypes in common with other individuals, a difference most pronounced in patients showing signs of disease activity. The results gave no support for a single strong signal or clonotype linked to IBD. Measured by the inverse Simpson index, TCRbeta repertoire diversity was lower in IBD patients than in their healthy co-twins.

Including the terminal cysteine and phenylalanine, the CDR3 comprises 16 residues. The coding DNA is unavailable. The germline V gene specifies SGHTA as CDR1 and FQGNSA as CDR2. Libraries were made using 5' RACE. Preparation of each TCR library used around 3,500 ng of total RNA. For each sample, cDNA synthesis with SMARTScribe reverse transcriptase was split into eight separate reactions. During cDNA synthesis, template switching was used to introduce unique molecular identifiers that contained a 6-nucleotide sample barcode. Amplification of TCRalpha and TCRbeta cDNA involved two nested PCRs of roughly 16 and 10 cycles, and each PCR was followed by bead purification. Before amplification, cDNA was treated with uracil DNA-glycosylase and purified using the QIAquick PCR purification kit. The second PCR added Illumina TruSeq-compatible adapters along with sample-specific barcodes. TapeStation and Qubit were used to check library quality and concentration, and 5 ng of each library went into the pool. The pooled libraries were sequenced with 2 x 100 bp reads and custom sequencing primers on an Illumina HiSeq2500 single-index Rapid Run. Concerning the study's data processing: PCR and sequencing errors were corrected by UMI-based consensus assembly using MiGEC version 1.2.6. V(D)J alignment, clonotype assembly and CDR3 extraction were performed with MiXCR version 2.1.1. To normalise gene usage, clonotype sharing and MAIT/NKT TCR abundance, the analysis used the top 1000, 10 000 and 20 000 clonotypes per sample. Diversity was computed as the inverse Simpson index with the vegan R package after downsampling to 27 000 UMIs. Statistical testing used paired Mann-Whitney U tests on the discordant twin pairs and applied Benjamini-Hochberg correction for multiple testing. TCRdb reprocessed the sequencing reads and holds a single record per CDR3 protein sequence, with no DNA. The V and J calls and clone size are TCRdb's, not the authors'. The data table for this sample lists approximately 160,000 distinct CDR3 sequences. The ten largest clones take up around 7% of the sample.

From each donor, a roughly 2.6 ml peripheral blood sample was collected into PAXgene tubes and stored at -80 degrees C. Without T cell sorting, total RNA was isolated from whole blood using the PAXgene blood miRNA kit on an automated QIAcube. Peripheral blood from monozygotic twin pairs, either concordant or discordant for inflammatory bowel disease, underwent deep TCRalpha and TCRbeta repertoire profiling that used unique molecular barcoding. For every twin pair, smoking habits were documented, and each individual was categorised as a current, former or never smoker. The rearranged segments are TRBV7-2 and TRBJ1-1; the D call from TCRdb, TRBD1, cannot be confirmed without DNA. Sequenced input: blood. This TCR was recovered from a human donor with ulcerative colitis or Crohn's disease, or a healthy co-twin of an affected twin (not recorded which). The CDR3 region has the sequence CASSPPVTGMGTEAFF.